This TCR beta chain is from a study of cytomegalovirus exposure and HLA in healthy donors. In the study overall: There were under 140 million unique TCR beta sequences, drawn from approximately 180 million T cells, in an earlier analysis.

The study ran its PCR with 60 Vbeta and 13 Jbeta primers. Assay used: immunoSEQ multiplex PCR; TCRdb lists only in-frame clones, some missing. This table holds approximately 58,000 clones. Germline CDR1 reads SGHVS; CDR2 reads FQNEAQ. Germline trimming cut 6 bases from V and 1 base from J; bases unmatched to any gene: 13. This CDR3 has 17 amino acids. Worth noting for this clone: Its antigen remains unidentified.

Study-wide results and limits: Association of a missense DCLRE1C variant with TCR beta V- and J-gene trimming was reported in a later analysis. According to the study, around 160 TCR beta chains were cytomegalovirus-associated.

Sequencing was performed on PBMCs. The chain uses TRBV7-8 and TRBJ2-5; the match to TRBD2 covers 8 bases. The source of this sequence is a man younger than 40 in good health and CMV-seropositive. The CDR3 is CASSTSWVGRVQETQYF. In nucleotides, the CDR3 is TGTGCCAGCAGTACCTCCTGGGTCGGGAGGGTCCAAGAGACCCAGTACTTC.